One and the same sample provided the 9 T cell receptor beta chains below, sequenced in a study of T cell responses to AZD1222 COVID-19 vaccine. The repertoire was sequenced with immunoSEQ multiplex PCR; TCRdb's copy has only in-frame clones and lacks some. The data show approximately 150,000 clones, about 89% seen once. Sequenced material: peripheral blood, taken 28 days after the second dose of the MenACWY control vaccine. Source of these receptors: an adult who received the MenACWY meningococcal vaccine as a control.

The V call is TRBV27, the J call TRBJ2-6; 8 bases are shared with TRBD1. The germline CDR1 and CDR2 sequences are MNHEY and SMNVEV (reference sequence). The CDR3 has 15 amino acids. Trimming removed 8 bases from V and 3 bases from J; junction bases left unmatched: 6. The CDR3 region is CASLGQAYGANVLTF. The CDR3 nucleotides read TGTGCCAGCCTGGGACAGGCTTATGGGGCCAACGTCCTGACTTTC.

CDR3 bases: TGTGCCAGTAGTGCAGGACAGGGTGCCGCTTCACCCCTCCACTTT. Protein sequence: CASSAGQGAASPLHF. The chain uses TRBV19 and TRBJ1-6; 8 bases line up with TRBD1. V dropped 5 bases and J dropped 9; count of bases not matched to a gene: 9. CDR3 length: 15 amino acids. CDR1 is LNHDA and CDR2 is SQIVND in the germline V gene (reference sequence).

The rearrangement uses TRBV27 and TRBJ2-4, with TRBD1 matching 10 bases. V was clipped by 3 bases and J by 2 bases; unmatched bases: 10. Germline V CDR1 and CDR2: MNHEY, SMNVEV (reference sequence). The CDR3 loop spans 18 amino acids. Here the CDR3 DNA reads TGTGCCAGCAGTTTTCGAGGACAGGGGGTTTTGACCAAAAACATTCAGTACTTC. It translates to CASSFRGQGVLTKNIQYF.

The genes are TRBV9 and TRBJ2-7, with 11 bases fitting TRBD1. This CDR3 is built from 14 residues. Per the germline V gene, CDR1 is SGDLS and CDR2 is YYNGEE. V trimming: 0 bases; J trimming: 7 bases; junction bases outside the gene matches: 3. The CDR3 here is CASSVVGTGGEQYF. CDR3 bases: TGTGCCAGCAGCGTAGTCGGGACAGGGGGAGAGCAGTACTTC.

The chain uses TRBV9 and TRBJ1-4; D is possibly TRBD1 (5 bases). Germline values: CDR1 SGDLS, CDR2 YYNGEE. Trimming removed 4 bases from V and 5 bases from J, with 21 bases in between. The CDR3 covers 17 residues. CDR3 residues: CASSPSPKTGNNEKLFF. The CDR3 bases are TGTGCCAGCAGCCCGAGCCCGAAAACAGGAAACAATGAAAAACTGTTTTTT.

The J gene is TRBJ2-7, the V gene TRBV28, with a tentative D call TRBD1 (5 bases). The CDR3 totals 14 residues. The germline V gene has CDR1 MDHEN and CDR2 SYDVKM. V lost 3 bases and J 2 bases, leaving 11 bases between the germline ends. CDR3 protein: CASSLVQDAYEQYF. The CDR3 DNA reads as TGTGCCAGCAGTTTGGTACAGGACGCCTACGAGCAGTACTTC.

This clone has more than one count but fewer than ten. The chain combines TRBV11-2 with TRBJ1-1; D is undetermined. Germline V gives CDR1 SGHAT, CDR2 FQNNGV. The V and J ends lost 1 base and 7 bases respectively, with 10 bases between them. The CDR3 contains 13 residues. CDR3 DNA: TGTGCCAGCAGCTTAGGCAGAAAGAATGAAGCTTTCTTT. Translation gives CASSLGRKNEAFF.

J is TRBJ1-5 and V is TRBV9; possibly TRBD1 for D (6 bases). Germline CDR1 SGDLS, CDR2 YYNGEE. V gave up 3 bases and J gave up 3 bases, with 13 bases separating them. This CDR3 spans 15 amino acids. The CDR3 DNA reads TGTGCCAGCAGCGGGGGAGGGGGGAACAATCAGCCCCAGCATTTT. Encoded protein: CASSGGGGNNQPQHF.

The chain carries TRBV7-2 and TRBJ2-7; 9 nucleotides agree with TRBD1. The V gene's germline CDR1 is SGHTA and CDR2 FQGNSA. V gave up 5 bases and J gave up 6 bases; unmatched junction bases: 8. There are 14 residues in the CDR3. The CDR3 DNA reads as TGTGCCAGCAGCCCAAGGACAGGGGCGGCCGAGCAGTACTTC. It translates to CASSPRTGAAEQYF. The entire variable domain, with the rest obtained from reference TRBV7-2 and TRBJ2-7, is as follows: GAGVSQSPSNKVTEKGKDVELRCDPISGHTALYWYRQSLGQGLEFLIYFQGNSAPDKSGLPSDRFSAERTGGSVSTLTIQRTQQEDSAVYLCASSPRTGAAEQYFGPGTRLTVT.